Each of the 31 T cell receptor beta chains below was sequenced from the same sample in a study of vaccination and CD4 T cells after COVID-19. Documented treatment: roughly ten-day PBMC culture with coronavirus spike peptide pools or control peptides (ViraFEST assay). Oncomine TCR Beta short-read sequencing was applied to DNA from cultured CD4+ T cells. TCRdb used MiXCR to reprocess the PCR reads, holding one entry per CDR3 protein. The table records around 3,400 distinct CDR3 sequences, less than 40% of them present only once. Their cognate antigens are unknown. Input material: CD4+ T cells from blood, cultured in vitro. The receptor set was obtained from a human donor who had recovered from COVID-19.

CDR3: CASSVVGGGGETQYF. The CDR3 nucleotides are TGTGCCAGCAGTGTAGTAGGGGGTGGTGGGGAGACCCAGTACTTC. The chain couples TRBV2 to TRBJ2-5; D possibly corresponds to TRBD1 (6 bases). The CDR3 has 15 amino acids. The V end was cut by 4 bases, the J end by 5 bases, with 17 bases between. From germline, CDR1 is SNHLY and CDR2 FYNNEI.

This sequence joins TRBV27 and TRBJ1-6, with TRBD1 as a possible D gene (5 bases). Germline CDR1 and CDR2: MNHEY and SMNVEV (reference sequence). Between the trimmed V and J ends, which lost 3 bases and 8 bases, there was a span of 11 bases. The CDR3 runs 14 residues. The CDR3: CASSLGLGDSPLHF. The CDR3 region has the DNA TGTGCCAGCAGTTTGGGCCTAGGGGATTCACCCCTCCACTTT.

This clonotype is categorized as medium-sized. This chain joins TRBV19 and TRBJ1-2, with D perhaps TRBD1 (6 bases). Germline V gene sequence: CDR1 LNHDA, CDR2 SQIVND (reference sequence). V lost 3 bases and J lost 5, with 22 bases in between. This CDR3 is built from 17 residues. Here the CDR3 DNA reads TGTGCCAGTAGTATGAGTACCCTCCAGGGGCGTTTTTATGGCTACACCTTC. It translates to CASSMSTLQGRFYGYTF.

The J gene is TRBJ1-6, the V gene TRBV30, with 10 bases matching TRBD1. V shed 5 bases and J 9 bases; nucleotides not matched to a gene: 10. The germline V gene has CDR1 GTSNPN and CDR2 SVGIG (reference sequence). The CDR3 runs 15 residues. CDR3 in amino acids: CAWATGGEGSSPLHF. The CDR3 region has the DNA TGTGCCTGGGCGACAGGGGGCGAAGGGAGTTCACCCCTCCACTTT. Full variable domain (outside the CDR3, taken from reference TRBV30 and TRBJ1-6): SQTIHQWPATLVQPVGSPLSLECTVEGTSNPNLYWYRQAAGRGLQLLFYSVGIGQISSEVPQNLSASRPQDRQFILSSKKLLLSDSGFYLCAWATGGEGSSPLHFGNGTRLTVT.

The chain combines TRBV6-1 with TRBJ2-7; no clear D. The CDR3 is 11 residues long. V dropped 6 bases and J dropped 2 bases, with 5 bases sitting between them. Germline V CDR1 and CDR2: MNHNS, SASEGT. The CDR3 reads CASSRTYEQYF. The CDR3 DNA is TGTGCCAGCAGCCGAACCTACGAGCAGTACTTC.

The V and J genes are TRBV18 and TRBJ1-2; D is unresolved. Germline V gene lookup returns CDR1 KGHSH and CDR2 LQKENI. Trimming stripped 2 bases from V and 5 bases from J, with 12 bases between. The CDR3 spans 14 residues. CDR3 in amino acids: CASSPREFTYGYTF. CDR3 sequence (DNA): TGTGCCAGCTCACCAAGGGAGTTTACTTATGGCTACACCTTC.

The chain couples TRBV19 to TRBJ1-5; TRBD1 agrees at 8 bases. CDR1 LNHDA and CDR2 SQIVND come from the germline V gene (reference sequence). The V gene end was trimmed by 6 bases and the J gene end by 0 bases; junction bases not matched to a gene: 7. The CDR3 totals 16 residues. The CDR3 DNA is TGTGCCAGTAGCGAGGACAGGGATTATAGCAATCAGCCCCAGCATTTT. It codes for CASSEDRDYSNQPQHF.

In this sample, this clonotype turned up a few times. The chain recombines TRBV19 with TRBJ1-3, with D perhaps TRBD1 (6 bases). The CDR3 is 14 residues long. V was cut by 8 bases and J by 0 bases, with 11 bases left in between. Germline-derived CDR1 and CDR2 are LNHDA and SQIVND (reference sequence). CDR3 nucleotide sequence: TGTGCCAGTGCCCGGACAGACTCTGGAAACACCATATATTTT. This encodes CASARTDSGNTIYF.

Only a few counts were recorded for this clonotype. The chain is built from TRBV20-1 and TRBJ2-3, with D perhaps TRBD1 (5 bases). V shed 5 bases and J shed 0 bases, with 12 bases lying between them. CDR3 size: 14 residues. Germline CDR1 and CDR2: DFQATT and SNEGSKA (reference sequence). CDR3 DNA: TGCAGTGCTTCCCAGGGATCTAGCACAGATACGCAGTATTTT. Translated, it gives CSASQGSSTDTQYF.

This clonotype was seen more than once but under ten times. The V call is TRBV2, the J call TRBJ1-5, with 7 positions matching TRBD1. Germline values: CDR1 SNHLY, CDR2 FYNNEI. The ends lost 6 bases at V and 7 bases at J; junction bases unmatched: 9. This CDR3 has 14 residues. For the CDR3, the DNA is TGTGCCAGCAGCCTTGACAGGGAACGACAGCCCCAGCATTTT. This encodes CASSLDRERQPQHF.

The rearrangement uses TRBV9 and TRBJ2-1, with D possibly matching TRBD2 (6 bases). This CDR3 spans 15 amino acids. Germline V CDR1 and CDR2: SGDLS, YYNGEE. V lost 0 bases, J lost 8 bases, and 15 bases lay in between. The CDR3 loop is CASSVDAGSVDEQFF. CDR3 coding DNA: TGTGCCAGCAGCGTAGACGCGGGGTCGGTCGATGAGCAGTTCTTC. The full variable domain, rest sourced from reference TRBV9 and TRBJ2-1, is DSGVTQTPKHLITATGQRVTLRCSPRSGDLSVYWYQQSLDQGLQFLIQYYNGEERAKGNILERFSAQQFPDLHSELNLSSLELGDSALYFCASSVDAGSVDEQFFGPGTRLTVL.

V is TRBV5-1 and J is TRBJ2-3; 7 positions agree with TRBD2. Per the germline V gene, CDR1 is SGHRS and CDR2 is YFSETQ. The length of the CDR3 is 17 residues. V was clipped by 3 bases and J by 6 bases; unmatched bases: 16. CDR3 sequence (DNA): TGCGCCAGCAGCTCCCTTTTGACGGGGGGTAATGTGGATACGCAGTATTTT. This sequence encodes CASSSLLTGGNVDTQYF.

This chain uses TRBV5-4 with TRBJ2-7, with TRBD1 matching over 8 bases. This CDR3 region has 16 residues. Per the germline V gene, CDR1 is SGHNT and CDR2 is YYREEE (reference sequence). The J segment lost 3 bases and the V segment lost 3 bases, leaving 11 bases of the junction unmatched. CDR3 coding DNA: TGTGCCAGCAGCTACAGGACAGGGCTTAAGAGCTACGAGCAGTACTTC. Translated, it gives CASSYRTGLKSYEQYF.

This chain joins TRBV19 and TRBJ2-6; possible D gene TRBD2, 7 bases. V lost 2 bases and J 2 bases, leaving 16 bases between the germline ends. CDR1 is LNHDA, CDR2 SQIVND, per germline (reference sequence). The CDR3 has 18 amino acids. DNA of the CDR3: TGTGCCAGTAGTATACGCGCTCGGGGGGCGACTGGGGCCAACGTCCTGACTTTC. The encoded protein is CASSIRARGATGANVLTF.

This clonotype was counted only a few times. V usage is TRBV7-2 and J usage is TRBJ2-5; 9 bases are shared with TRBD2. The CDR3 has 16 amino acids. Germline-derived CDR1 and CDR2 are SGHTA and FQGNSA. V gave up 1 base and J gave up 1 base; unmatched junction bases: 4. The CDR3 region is CASSLGAGGSQETQYF. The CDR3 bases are TGTGCCAGCAGCTTAGGAGCGGGGGGTTCCCAAGAGACCCAGTACTTC.

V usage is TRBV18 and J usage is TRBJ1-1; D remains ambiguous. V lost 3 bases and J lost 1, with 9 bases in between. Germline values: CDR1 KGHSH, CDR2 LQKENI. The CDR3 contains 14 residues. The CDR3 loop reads CASSPTKENTEAFF. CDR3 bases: TGTGCCAGCTCACCCACGAAAGAGAACACTGAAGCTTTCTTT.

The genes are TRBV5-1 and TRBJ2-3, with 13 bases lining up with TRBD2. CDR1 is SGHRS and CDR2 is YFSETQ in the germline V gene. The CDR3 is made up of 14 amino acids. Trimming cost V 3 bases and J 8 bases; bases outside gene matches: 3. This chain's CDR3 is CASSSLAGGRTQYF. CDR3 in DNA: TGCGCCAGCAGCTCACTAGCGGGGGGGCGTACGCAGTATTTT.

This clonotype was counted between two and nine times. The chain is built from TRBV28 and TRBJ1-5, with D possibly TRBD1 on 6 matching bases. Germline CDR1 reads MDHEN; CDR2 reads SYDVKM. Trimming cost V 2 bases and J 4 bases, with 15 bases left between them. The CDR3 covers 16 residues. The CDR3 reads CASSLRGGTPNQPQHF. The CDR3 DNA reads TGTGCCAGCAGTTTAAGAGGCGGGACACCAAATCAGCCCCAGCATTTT.

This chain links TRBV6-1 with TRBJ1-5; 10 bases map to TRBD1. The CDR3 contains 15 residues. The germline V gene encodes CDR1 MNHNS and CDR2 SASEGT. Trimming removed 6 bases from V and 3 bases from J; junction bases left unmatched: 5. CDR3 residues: CASRTGTGDNQPQHF. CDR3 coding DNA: TGTGCCAGCAGAACCGGGACAGGGGACAATCAGCCCCAGCATTTT.

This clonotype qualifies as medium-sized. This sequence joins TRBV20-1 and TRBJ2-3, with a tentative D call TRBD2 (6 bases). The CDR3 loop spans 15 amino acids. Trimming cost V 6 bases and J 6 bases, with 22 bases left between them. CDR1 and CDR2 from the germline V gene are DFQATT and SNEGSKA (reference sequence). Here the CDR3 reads CSAPSPWRAGDTQYF. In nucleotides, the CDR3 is TGCAGTGCCCCGAGCCCCTGGAGGGCGGGGGATACGCAGTATTTT.

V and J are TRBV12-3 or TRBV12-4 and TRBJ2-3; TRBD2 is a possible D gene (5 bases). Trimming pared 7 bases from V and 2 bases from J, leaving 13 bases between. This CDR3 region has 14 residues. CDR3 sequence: CASTIGLSTDTQYF. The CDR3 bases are TGTGCCAGCACTATCGGACTCTCCACAGATACGCAGTATTTT.

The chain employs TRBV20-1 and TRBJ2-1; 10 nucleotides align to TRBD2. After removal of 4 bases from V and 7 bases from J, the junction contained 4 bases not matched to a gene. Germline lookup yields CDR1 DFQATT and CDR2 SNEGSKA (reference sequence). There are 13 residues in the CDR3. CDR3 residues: CSATKTSGNEQFF. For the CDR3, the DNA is TGCAGTGCTACAAAGACTAGCGGGAATGAGCAGTTCTTC.

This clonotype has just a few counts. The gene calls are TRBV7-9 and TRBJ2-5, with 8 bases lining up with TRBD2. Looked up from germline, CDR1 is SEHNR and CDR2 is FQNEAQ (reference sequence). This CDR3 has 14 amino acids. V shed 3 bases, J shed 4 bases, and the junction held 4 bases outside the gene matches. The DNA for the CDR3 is TGTGCCAGCAGCTTCGGGGGGGCAGTAGAGACCCAGTACTTC. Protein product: CASSFGGAVETQYF.

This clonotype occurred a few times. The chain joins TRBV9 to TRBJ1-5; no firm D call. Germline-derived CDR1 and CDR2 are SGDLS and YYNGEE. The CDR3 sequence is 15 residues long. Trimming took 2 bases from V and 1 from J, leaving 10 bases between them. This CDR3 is CASSVGVGSNQPQHF. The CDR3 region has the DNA TGTGCCAGCAGCGTTGGTGTGGGCAGCAATCAGCCCCAGCATTTT.

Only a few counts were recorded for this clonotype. CDR3 sequence (DNA): TGCAGTGCTAGCCGGACAGGGCCACTCAGCGAGCAGTACTTC. Translation: CSASRTGPLSEQYF. The chain joins TRBV20-1 to TRBJ2-7, with 8 bases matching TRBD1. The CDR3 is made up of 14 amino acids. Losses at the gene ends were 3 bases for V and 6 bases for J; bases not matched to a gene: 10. The germline gives CDR1 DFQATT, CDR2 SNEGSKA (reference sequence).

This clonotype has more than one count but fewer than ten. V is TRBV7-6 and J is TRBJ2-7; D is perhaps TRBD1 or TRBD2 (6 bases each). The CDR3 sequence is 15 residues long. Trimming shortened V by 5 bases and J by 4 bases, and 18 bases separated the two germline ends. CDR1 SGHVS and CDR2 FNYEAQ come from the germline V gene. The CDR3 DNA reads TGTGCCAGCAGCCCGAGGGGGGCTAGAGTTTACGAGCAGTACTTC. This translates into CASSPRGARVYEQYF. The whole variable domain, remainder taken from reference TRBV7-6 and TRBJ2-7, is GAGVSQSPRYKVTKRGQDVALRCDPISGHVSLYWYRQALGQGPEFLTYFNYEAQQDKSGLPNDRFSAERPEGSISTLTIQRTEQRDSAMYRCASSPRGARVYEQYFGPGTRLTVT.

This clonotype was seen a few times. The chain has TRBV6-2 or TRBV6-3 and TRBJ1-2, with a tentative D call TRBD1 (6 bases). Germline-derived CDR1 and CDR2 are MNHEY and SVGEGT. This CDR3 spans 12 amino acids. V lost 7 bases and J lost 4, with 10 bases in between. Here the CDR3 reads CASMTGVYGYTF. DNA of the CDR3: TGTGCCAGCATGACAGGCGTCTATGGCTACACCTTC.

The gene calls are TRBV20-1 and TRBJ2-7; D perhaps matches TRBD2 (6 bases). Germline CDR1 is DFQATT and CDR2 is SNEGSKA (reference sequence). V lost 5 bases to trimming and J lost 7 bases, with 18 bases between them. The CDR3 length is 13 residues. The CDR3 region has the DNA TGCAGTGCTCAGACTAGTTCGGGAGAGGAGCAGTACTTC. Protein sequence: CSAQTSSGEEQYF.

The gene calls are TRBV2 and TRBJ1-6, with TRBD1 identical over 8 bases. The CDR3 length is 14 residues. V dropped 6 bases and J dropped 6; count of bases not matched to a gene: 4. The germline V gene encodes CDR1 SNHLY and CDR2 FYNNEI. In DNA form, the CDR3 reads TGTGCCAGCAGCAATGGACAGGGTAATTCACCCCTCCACTTT. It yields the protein CASSNGQGNSPLHF.

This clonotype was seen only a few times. The CDR3 DNA is TGTGCCAGCAGTGAGGGCCGTAACTATGGCTACACCTTC. This sequence encodes CASSEGRNYGYTF. This chain joins TRBV2 and TRBJ1-2; no clear D. CDR1 is SNHLY and CDR2 is FYNNEI in the germline V gene. Trimming left V 3 bases short and J 1 base short, with 6 bases between. This CDR3 comprises 13 residues. The variable domain in full, with the rest retrieved from reference TRBV2 and TRBJ1-2, is EPEVTQTPSHQVTQMGQEVILRCVPISNHLYFYWYRQILGQKVEFLVSFYNNEISEKSEIFDDQFSVERPDGSNFTLKIRSTKLEDSAMYFCASSEGRNYGYTFGSGTRLTVV.

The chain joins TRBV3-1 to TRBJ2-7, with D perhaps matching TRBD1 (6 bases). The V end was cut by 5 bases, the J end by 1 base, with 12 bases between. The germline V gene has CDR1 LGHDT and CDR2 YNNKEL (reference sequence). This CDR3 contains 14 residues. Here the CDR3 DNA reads TGTGCCAGCAGCGGTGGGGGCGGGTCCTACGAGCAGTACTTC. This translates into CASSGGGGSYEQYF.